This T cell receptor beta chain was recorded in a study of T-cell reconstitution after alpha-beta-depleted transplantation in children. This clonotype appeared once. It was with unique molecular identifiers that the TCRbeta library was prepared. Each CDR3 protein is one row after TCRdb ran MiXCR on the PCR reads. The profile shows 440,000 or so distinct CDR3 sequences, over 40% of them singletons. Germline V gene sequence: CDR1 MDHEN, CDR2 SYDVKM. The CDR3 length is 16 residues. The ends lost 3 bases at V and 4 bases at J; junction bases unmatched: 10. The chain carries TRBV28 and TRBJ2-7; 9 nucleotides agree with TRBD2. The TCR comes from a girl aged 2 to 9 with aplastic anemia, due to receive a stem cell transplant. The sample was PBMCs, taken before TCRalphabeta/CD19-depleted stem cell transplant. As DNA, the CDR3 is TGTGCCAGCAGTTTTTTAGCTAGCGGGAACTTTTACGAGCAGTACTTC. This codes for CASSFLASGNFYEQYF.